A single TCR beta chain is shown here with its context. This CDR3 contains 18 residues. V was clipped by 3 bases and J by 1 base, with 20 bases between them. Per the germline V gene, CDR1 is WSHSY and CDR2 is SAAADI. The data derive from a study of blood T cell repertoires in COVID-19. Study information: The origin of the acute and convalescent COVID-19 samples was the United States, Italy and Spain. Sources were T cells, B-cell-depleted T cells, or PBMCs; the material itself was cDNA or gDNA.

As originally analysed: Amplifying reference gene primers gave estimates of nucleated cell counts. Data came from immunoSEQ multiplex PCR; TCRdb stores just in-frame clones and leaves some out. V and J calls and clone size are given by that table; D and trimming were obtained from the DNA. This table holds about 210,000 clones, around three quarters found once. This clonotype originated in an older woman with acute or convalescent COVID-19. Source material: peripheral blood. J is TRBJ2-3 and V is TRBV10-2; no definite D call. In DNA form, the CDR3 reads TGCGCCAGCAGTGAAAGTTTCGAGACTCGAGGTGGCACAGATACGCAGTATTTT. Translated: CASSESFETRGGTDTQYF.